The 28 T cell receptor beta chains presented below share a single source sample, sequenced in a study of cytomegalovirus exposure and HLA in healthy donors. The PCR was carried out with 60 Vbeta primers and 13 Jbeta primers. TCRdb keeps only in-frame clones here, not all; method: immunoSEQ multiplex PCR. The sample consists of 60,000 to 80,000 clones, around 85% of them appearing once. Sequencing used PBMCs. The receptors come from a woman aged 25 to 39 in good health and CMV-seronegative.

The chain uses TRBV9 and TRBJ2-1; 9 bases are shared with TRBD2. CDR1 SGDLS and CDR2 YYNGEE come from the germline V gene. The J segment lost 8 bases and the V segment lost 0 bases, leaving 6 bases of the junction unmatched. The CDR3 is made up of 15 amino acids. CDR3 sequence reads: CASSVGLAGLDEQFF. The CDR3 DNA sequence: TGTGCCAGCAGCGTAGGGCTAGCGGGATTGGATGAGCAGTTCTTC.

The chain links TRBV7-9 to TRBJ2-3, with 9 bases aligning to TRBD1. The germline CDR1 and CDR2 sequences are SEHNR and FQNEAQ (reference sequence). The CDR3 contains 18 residues. J was trimmed by 2 bases and V by 2 bases; bases with no gene match: 11. This CDR3 is CASSLNRGDRDYTDTQYF. As DNA, the CDR3 is TGTGCCAGCAGCTTAAACCGAGGGGACAGGGACTACACAGATACGCAGTATTTT.

This clone was observed a single time. The gene calls are TRBV27 and TRBJ2-3; possibly TRBD2 for D (5 bases). The V end was cut by 3 bases, the J end by 1 base, with 11 bases between. Germline assignment: CDR1 MNHEY and CDR2 SMNVEV (reference sequence). There are 15 residues in the CDR3. CDR3 DNA: TGTGCCAGCAGTTTGGCGGGCCAGCGCACAGATACGCAGTATTTT. Translation gives CASSLAGQRTDTQYF.

This chain links TRBV7-9 with TRBJ2-7; 9 bases align to TRBD1. V gave up 5 bases and J gave up 0 bases; unmatched junction bases: 2. The CDR3 spans 14 residues. Germline lookup yields CDR1 SEHNR and CDR2 FQNEAQ (reference sequence). For the CDR3, the DNA is TGTGCCAGCAGCCAGACAGGGGGCTCCTACGAGCAGTACTTC. This translates into CASSQTGGSYEQYF.

The chain links TRBV9 to TRBJ1-2; D not resolved. This CDR3 has 13 amino acids. Deletions cut 2 bases from V and 3 bases from J, with 8 bases between. CDR1 and CDR2 (germline): SGDLS, YYNGEE. The CDR3 nucleotides read TGTGCCAGCAGCGTCCGGGTGGACTATGGCTACACCTTC. Translating gives CASSVRVDYGYTF.

J is TRBJ1-2 and V is TRBV6-5, with a tentative D call TRBD1 (6 bases). CDR1 MNHEY and CDR2 SVGAGI come from the germline V gene. V was trimmed by 10 bases and J by 0 bases, leaving 12 bases between them. The CDR3 contains 13 residues. CDR3 in amino acids: CATIGQPNYGYTF. The CDR3 coding sequence is TGTGCCACCATTGGACAGCCTAACTATGGCTACACCTTC.

The chain has TRBV10-3 and TRBJ1-1, with a tentative D call TRBD1 (5 bases). CDR3 size: 13 residues. CDR1 and CDR2 from the germline V gene are ENHRY and SYGVKD. V was clipped by 6 bases and J by 6 bases, with 14 bases between them. CDR3 DNA: TGTGCCATCAGCCAGGCCGGGGGGGCTGAAGCTTTCTTT. Translating it yields CAISQAGGAEAFF.

This chain connects TRBV18 to TRBJ2-3, with TRBD2 as a possible D gene (6 bases). Trimming pared 6 bases from V and 1 base from J, leaving 11 bases between. The CDR3 runs 14 residues. Germline V gives CDR1 KGHSH, CDR2 LQKENI. The DNA for the CDR3 is TGTGCCAGCTCCCCCCCTAGCGGCACAGATACGCAGTATTTT. It yields the protein CASSPPSGTDTQYF.

This sequence joins TRBV7-2 and TRBJ1-1, with 7 bases fitting TRBD1. The germline gives CDR1 SGHTA, CDR2 FQGNSA. V shed 7 bases and J 2 bases; nucleotides not matched to a gene: 16. There are 17 residues in the CDR3. For the CDR3, the DNA is TGTGCCAGCACGCTAGAAATAATCGGGACAGTAAACACTGAAGCTTTCTTT. Residues: CASTLEIIGTVNTEAFF. The variable domain in full, with the rest retrieved from reference TRBV7-2 and TRBJ1-1, is GAGVSQSPSNKVTEKGKDVELRCDPISGHTALYWYRQSLGQGLEFLIYFQGNSAPDKSGLPSDRFSAERTGGSVSTLTIQRTQQEDSAVYLCASTLEIIGTVNTEAFFGQGTRLTVV.

This chain connects TRBV27 to TRBJ2-2; D gene uncertain. This CDR3 spans 12 amino acids. Trimming removed 5 bases at V and 7 bases at J, with 8 bases between. The V gene's germline CDR1 is MNHEY and CDR2 SMNVEV (reference sequence). CDR3: CASSPYGGELFF. The CDR3 DNA reads as TGTGCCAGCAGTCCTTACGGCGGGGAGCTGTTTTTT.

This chain joins TRBV28 and TRBJ1-1, with D perhaps matching TRBD1 (6 bases). Trimming pared 5 bases from V and 1 base from J, leaving 11 bases between. Germline V CDR1 and CDR2: MDHEN, SYDVKM. The CDR3 contains 14 residues. CDR3: CASSQDSSNTEAFF. CDR3 sequence (DNA): TGTGCCAGCAGTCAGGACAGCTCGAACACTGAAGCTTTCTTT. Complete variable domain (other parts from reference TRBV28 and TRBJ1-1): DVKVTQSSRYLVKRTGEKVFLECVQDMDHENMFWYRQDPGLGLRLIYFSYDVKMKEKGDIPEGYSVSREKKERFSLILESASTNQTSMYLCASSQDSSNTEAFFGQGTRLTVV.

This clone was detected only a few times. The gene calls are TRBV7-9 and TRBJ2-7, with TRBD1 matching 8 bases. CDR1 is SEHNR and CDR2 is FQNEAQ in the germline V gene (reference sequence). CDR3 length equals 14 residues. The V segment lost 5 bases and the J segment 2 bases; nucleotides outside the gene matches: 5. The CDR3 is CASSPGQAPYEQYV. The DNA for the CDR3 is TGTGCCAGCAGCCCGGGACAGGCCCCCTACGAGCAGTACGTC.

The rearrangement links TRBV4-3 to TRBJ2-5, with a tentative D call TRBD2 (6 bases). This CDR3 is built from 15 residues. Germline assignment: CDR1 LGHNA and CDR2 YSLEER. Trimming left V 4 bases short and J 5 bases short, with 17 bases between. The CDR3 loop reads CASSREGGARETQYF. CDR3 nucleotides: TGCGCCAGCAGCCGAGAGGGCGGGGCTAGGGAGACCCAGTACTTC.

The rearrangement joins TRBV4-2 to TRBJ2-1, with 11 nucleotides matching TRBD2. The CDR3 is made up of 16 amino acids. V lost 3 bases to trimming and J lost 8 bases; unmatched junction nucleotides: 9. Germline CDR1 is LGHNA and CDR2 is YNFKEQ. The CDR3 is CASSHISSGRRDEQFF. The CDR3 DNA follows: TGTGCCAGCAGCCATATATCTAGCGGGAGGCGCGATGAGCAGTTCTTC.

This chain connects TRBV6-5 to TRBJ1-2, with D possibly matching TRBD1 (6 bases). The CDR3 has 13 amino acids. Trimming took off 9 bases at V and 3 bases at J, with 14 bases between the two ends. Germline V gene data show CDR1 as MNHEY and CDR2 as SVGAGI. CDR3 sequence reads: CASGTSHDYGYTF. DNA of the CDR3: TGTGCCAGTGGGACATCCCACGACTATGGCTACACCTTC.

The chain links TRBV27 to TRBJ2-1; D unclear. V was pared by 5 bases and J by 8 bases, with 13 bases between. In germline, CDR1 is MNHEY, CDR2 SMNVEV (reference sequence). This CDR3 is built from 13 residues. This chain's CDR3 is CASSHIPVDEQFF. CDR3 DNA: TGTGCCAGCAGTCATATTCCGGTGGATGAGCAGTTCTTC.

J is TRBJ1-5 and V is TRBV2; tentative D call: TRBD1 (5 bases). Per the germline V gene, CDR1 is SNHLY and CDR2 is FYNNEI. CDR3 size: 13 residues. V lost 5 bases, J lost 4 bases, and 9 bases lay in between. The chain's CDR3 is CASSWGENQPQHF. CDR3 coding DNA: TGTGCCAGCAGTTGGGGGGAAAATCAGCCCCAGCATTTT.

The chain carries TRBV6-6 and TRBJ2-7, with 11 bases matching TRBD1. The CDR3 extends over 15 amino acids. In germline, CDR1 is MNHNY, CDR2 SVGAGI (reference sequence). V shed 6 bases and J 4 bases; nucleotides not matched to a gene: 8. The CDR3 DNA follows: TGTGCCAGCAGACCGGGACAGGGGGAGTTGTACGAGCAGTACGTC. Protein: CASRPGQGELYEQYV.

This chain links TRBV10-3 with TRBJ2-5; 11 bases are a match to TRBD2. Per germline, CDR1 ENHRY and CDR2 SYGVKD. J was trimmed by 3 bases and V by 4 bases; bases with no gene match: 4. CDR3 length equals 15 residues. The CDR3 DNA reads as TGTGCCATCAGTGTGTTAGCGGGGGGGGAAGAGACCCAGTACTTC. Protein product: CAISVLAGGEETQYF.

This clone was found once. V gene TRBV18 combines with J gene TRBJ1-3; possible D gene TRBD1, 5 bases. Trimming took off 2 bases at V and 4 bases at J, with 12 bases between the two ends. The CDR3 extends over 15 amino acids. Per germline, CDR1 KGHSH and CDR2 LQKENI. CDR3 coding DNA: TGTGCCAGCTCACCAAAGATTCAGGGAGGAAACACCATATATTTT. Residues: CASSPKIQGGNTIYF.

The V call is TRBV6-1, the J call TRBJ1-1; D not resolved. The germline V gene has CDR1 MNHNS and CDR2 SASEGT. The CDR3 has 14 residues. Trimming cost V 1 base and J 1 base, with 7 bases left between them. CDR3 amino acids: CASSEGSENTEAFF. DNA for the CDR3: TGTGCCAGCAGTGAAGGGAGCGAGAACACTGAAGCTTTCTTT.

This clone was recorded only once. V usage is TRBV6-4 and J usage is TRBJ2-7; unclear D gene. V lost 8 bases and J 2 bases, leaving 16 bases between the germline ends. This CDR3 has 14 amino acids. Looked up from germline, CDR1 is MRHNA and CDR2 is SNTAGT. The CDR3, as DNA: TGTGCCAGCGCCCAGGAAGAAGGTGCCTACGAGCAGTACTTC. This encodes CASAQEEGAYEQYF.

The rearrangement links TRBV30 to TRBJ1-1; D gene ambiguous. CDR1 and CDR2 (germline): GTSNPN, SVGIG (reference sequence). The CDR3 covers 13 residues. Trimming stripped 4 bases from V and 0 bases from J, with 9 bases between. DNA for the CDR3: TGTGCCTGGACCAACCAGATGAACACTGAAGCTTTCTTT. Encoded protein: CAWTNQMNTEAFF.

A few counts support this clone. CDR3 nucleotide sequence: TGTGCCAGCAGCGAAGAGACACGGCCGGGAAACACCATATATTTT. Translated, it gives CASSEETRPGNTIYF. V usage is TRBV11-1 and J usage is TRBJ1-3; the D is unclear. Per the germline V gene, CDR1 is SGHAT and CDR2 is FQDESV (reference sequence). Between the trimmed V and J ends, which lost 5 bases and 4 bases, there was a span of 15 bases. This CDR3 has 15 residues.

The genes are TRBV10-3 and TRBJ2-1; weak D call: TRBD1 (5 bases). V lost 6 bases and J 4 bases, leaving 16 bases between the germline ends. The germline gives CDR1 ENHRY, CDR2 SYGVKD. CDR3 size: 15 residues. CDR3 amino acids: CAIRQEDSSYNEQFF. The CDR3 DNA is TGTGCCATCAGACAGGAAGACTCCTCTTACAATGAGCAGTTCTTC.

The chain recombines TRBV27 with TRBJ1-1, with 7 nucleotides matching TRBD1. The CDR3 spans 15 residues. V was clipped by 5 bases and J by 0 bases; unmatched bases: 6. The germline V gene encodes CDR1 MNHEY and CDR2 SMNVEV (reference sequence). The CDR3 is CASSPRQGLNTEAFF. The CDR3 DNA reads TGTGCCAGCAGTCCACGACAGGGACTGAACACTGAAGCTTTCTTT.

The J gene is TRBJ1-1, the V gene TRBV2, with 11 bases lining up with TRBD1. This CDR3 is built from 14 residues. The germline V gene has CDR1 SNHLY and CDR2 FYNNEI. J gave up 1 base and V 8 bases, and 3 bases lay outside the gene matches. CDR3 in DNA: TGTGCCAGCCGGACAGGGGGCAAGAACACTGAAGCTTTCTTT. It is translated as CASRTGGKNTEAFF. The entire variable domain, with the rest obtained from reference TRBV2 and TRBJ1-1, is as follows: EPEVTQTPSHQVTQMGQEVILRCVPISNHLYFYWYRQILGQKVEFLVSFYNNEISEKSEIFDDQFSVERPDGSNFTLKIRSTKLEDSAMYFCASRTGGKNTEAFFGQGTRLTVV.

This clone has more than one count but fewer than ten. This rearrangement joins TRBV19 to TRBJ2-1; 8 nucleotides align to TRBD2. In germline, CDR1 is LNHDA, CDR2 SQIVND (reference sequence). The trim removed 5 bases at V and 4 bases at J, leaving 4 bases unmatched. This CDR3 is 14 amino acids long. The CDR3 region has the DNA TGTGCCAGTAGTCGACTAGCGAGGTACAATGAGCAGTTCTTC. This encodes CASSRLARYNEQFF.